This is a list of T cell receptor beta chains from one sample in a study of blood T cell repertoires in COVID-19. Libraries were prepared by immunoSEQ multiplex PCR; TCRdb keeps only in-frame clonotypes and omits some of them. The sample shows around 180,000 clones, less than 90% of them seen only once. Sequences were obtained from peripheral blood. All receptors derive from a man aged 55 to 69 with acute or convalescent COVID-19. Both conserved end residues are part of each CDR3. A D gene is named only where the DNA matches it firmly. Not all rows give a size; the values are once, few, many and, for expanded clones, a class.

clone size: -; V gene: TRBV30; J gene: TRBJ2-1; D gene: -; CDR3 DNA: TGTGCCTGGAGTCGTGATGAGCAGTTCTTC; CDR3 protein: CAWSRDEQFF
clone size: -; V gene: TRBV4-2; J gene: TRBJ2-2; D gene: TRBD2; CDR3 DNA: TGTGCCAGCAGCCAAGAAGGAGGATTGGCGGGGGGGAACACCGGGGAGCTGTTTTTT; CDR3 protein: CASSQEGGLAGGNTGELFF
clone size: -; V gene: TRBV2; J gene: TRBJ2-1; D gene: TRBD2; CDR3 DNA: TGTGCCAGCAGTGACCTGGGACTAGCGGGGGAAGAGCAGTTCTTC; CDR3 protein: CASSDLGLAGEEQFF
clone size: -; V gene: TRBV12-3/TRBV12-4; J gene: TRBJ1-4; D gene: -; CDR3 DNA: TGTGCCAGCAGTTGGGGGGGTGAAAAACTGTTTTTT; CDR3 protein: CASSWGGEKLFF
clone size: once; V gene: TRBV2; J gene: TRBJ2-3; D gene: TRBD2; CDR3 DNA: TGTGCCAGCCGGCTAGCGGAGATCACAGATACGCAGTATTTT; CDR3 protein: CASRLAEITDTQYF
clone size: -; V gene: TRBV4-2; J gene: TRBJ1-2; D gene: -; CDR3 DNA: TGTGCCAGCAGCCAAGCGCAGGGGACCAACTATGGCTACACCTTC; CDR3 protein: CASSQAQGTNYGYTF
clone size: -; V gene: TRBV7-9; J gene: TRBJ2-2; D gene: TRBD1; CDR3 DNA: TGTGCCAGCAGCCCCAAGACAGGGTCCGGGCCCAACACCGGGGAGCTGTTTTTT; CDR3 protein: CASSPKTGSGPNTGELFF
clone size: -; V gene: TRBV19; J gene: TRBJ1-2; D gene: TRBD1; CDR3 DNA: TGTGCCAGTAGTACGTTGGGACAGGGATGGGGCTACACCTTC; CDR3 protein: CASSTLGQGWGYTF
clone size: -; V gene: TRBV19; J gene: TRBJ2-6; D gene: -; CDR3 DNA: TGTGCCAGTAGTCCCCTGGGCGACTCTGGGGCCAACGTCCTGACTTTC; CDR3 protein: CASSPLGDSGANVLTF
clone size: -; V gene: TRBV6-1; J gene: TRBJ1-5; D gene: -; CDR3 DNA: TGTGCCAGCAGTGAAAAAACAGGTCATAGCAATCAGCCCCAGCATTTT; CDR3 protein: CASSEKTGHSNQPQHF
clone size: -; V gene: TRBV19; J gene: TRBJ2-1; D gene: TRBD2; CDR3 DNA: TGTGCCAGTAGTCCGTATAGCGGGAACTCCTACAATGAGCAGTTCTTC; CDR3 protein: CASSPYSGNSYNEQFF
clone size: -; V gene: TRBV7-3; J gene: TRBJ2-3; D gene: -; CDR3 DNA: TGTGCCAGCTCAGAGAGGAACACAGATACGCAGTATTTT; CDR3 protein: CASSERNTDTQYF
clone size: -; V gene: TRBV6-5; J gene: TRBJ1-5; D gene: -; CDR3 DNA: TGTGCCAGCACAGAGCGGTACAATCAGCCCCAGCATTTT; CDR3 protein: CASTERYNQPQHF
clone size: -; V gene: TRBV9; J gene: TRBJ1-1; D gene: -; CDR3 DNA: TGTGCCAGCAGCGGAGACTACACTGAAGCTTTCTTT; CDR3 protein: CASSGDYTEAFF
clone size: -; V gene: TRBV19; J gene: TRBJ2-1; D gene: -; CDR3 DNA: TGTGCCAGTAGTATAACGACAGACTCCTACAATGAGCAGTTCTTC; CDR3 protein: CASSITTDSYNEQFF
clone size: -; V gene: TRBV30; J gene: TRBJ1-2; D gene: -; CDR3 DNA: TGTGCCTGGAGCGCCGGGGGTAATTATGGCTACACCTTC; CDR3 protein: CAWSAGGNYGYTF